Listed here is a single T cell receptor (beta chain). There is no known antigen for this receptor. No much larger clone exists at a distance of one base, and base qualities are not known. This sample was included in a study of neoadjuvant nivolumab and ipilimumab in lung cancer (dated by TCRdb to about 2020). Notes on the research overall: Intravenous nivolumab was dosed at 3 mg/kg on days 1, 15 and 29, and in the combination arm ipilimumab 1 mg/kg was added on day 1 only. The primary endpoint of the trial was the rate of major pathologic response (MPR) in the intention-to-treat population of each study arm. A total of around 45 patients with operable NSCLC were treated in the trial, with about 23 randomized to nivolumab monotherapy and 21 randomized to nivolumab plus ipilimumab. TCR repertoires were compared between pretherapy (baseline) peripheral blood and tumors resected at surgery after neoadjuvant immune checkpoint blockade. Seven patients had matched pretherapy and resected tumor pairs analyzed, with four treated with nivolumab and three with nivolumab plus ipilimumab.

The library was built by means of the immunoSEQ multiplex PCR assay. The study's own analysis went as follows. Richness and clonality were used to summarize the repertoires, and clones that significantly expanded or contracted between pre- and post-therapy samples were identified. The table comes from immuneACCESS by way of TCRdb, which keeps in-frame sequences with V and J called. Part of the clones is missing from these tables; in studies checked, under half for an unresolved V gene and the rest for unknown reasons. That table gives V, J and clone size, and the DNA gave D and trimming. The sample table shows approximately 29,000 clones, and about 83% are seen once. In total, the top ten clones hold 4% to 6% of the sample. The paper's findings and limits, for the study overall: Greater TCR richness and clonality were observed in resected tumors than in tumor-adjacent uninvolved lung, and increases were observed in more dual-therapy-treated tumors. From pretherapy to surgery, tumor T-cell richness and clonality increased in three of three dual-therapy tumors but in only two of four nivolumab-treated tumors. A small number of samples was subjected to TCR sequencing. There was no significant correlation between TCR clonality and pathologic tumor regression, and just a single major-pathologic-response sample was available for the clonality-regression analysis. A positive correlation was observed between pretherapy blood TCR richness and richness in tumors resected after neoadjuvant therapy (Spearman R of about 0.82).

Reading the label with the study, this specimen's time point is: at surgical resection after neoadjuvant nivolumab +/- ipilimumab. The samples were taken from NEOSTAR, a phase 2 randomized trial in operable NSCLC that tested neoadjuvant nivolumab or nivolumab plus ipilimumab, followed by surgery. Per the germline V gene, SGHVS is the CDR1 and FNYEAQ is the CDR2. Inclusive of the bounding cysteine and phenylalanine, the CDR3 is 13 residues long. The only DNA kept is the CDR3, 39 bases in frame from the first base. Cut back by 5 bases and 1 base, the V and J ends lie 7 bases apart. The sequence is built from TRBV7-6 and TRBJ2-3; the D gene is perhaps TRBD2, on 6 matching bases. The source was tumor tissue, collected after neoadjuvant nivolumab, alone or with ipilimumab, at or shortly before surgery. This TCR derives from an adult with non-small cell lung cancer. The CDR3 amino acid sequence is: CASSQRGTDTQYF. Read as DNA, the sequence is TGTGCCAGCAGCCAGCGGGGCACAGATACGCAGTATTTT.